Only a few counts were recorded for the clone carrying this T cell receptor (beta chain). This CDR3 region has 16 residues. Germline CDR1 and CDR2: SGHDT and YYEEEE. V shed 0 bases, J shed 5 bases, and the junction held 8 bases outside the gene matches. Isolated PBMCs totaled at least 7 million in each sample. This sample was included in a study of blood T cells in healthy people across ages. A J-beta primer mix and a sample-barcoded 5' primer were used in a second PCR of roughly 7 to 12 cycles. TCRdb used MiXCR to reprocess the 5' RACE reads, holding one entry per CDR3 protein. The sample has some 1,000,000 distinct CDR3 sequences, under 30% seen once. These same data were also listed under a study on T cells of mothers and their children. In that study: Samples were provided by three healthy Caucasian mothers and their six children.

The rearrangement uses TRBV5-6 and TRBJ2-4, with TRBD1 identical over 7 bases. The sequence derives from a girl aged 2-15 years in good health. The specimen was blood. The CDR3 here is CASSLVKQGVENIQYF. Written as DNA, the CDR3 is TGTGCCAGCAGCTTGGTAAAGCAGGGGGTCGAAAACATTCAGTACTTC.